This is a list of T cell receptor beta chains from one sample in a study of a mutant IDH1 vaccine in newly diagnosed glioma. Generated by immunoSEQ multiplex PCR, the TCRdb table keeps only in-frame clones and is missing some. The sample holds 60,000 to 85,000 clones; more than 80% are singletons and the top ten take roughly 0.74%. These TCRs are of unknown antigen specificity. Specimen: PBMCs, collected from a glioma patient whose treatment included an IDH1 peptide vaccine. These receptors were collected from a woman in her fifties or sixties with glioma. The CDR3 runs from the conserved cysteine through the conserved F or W. The order of the fields is J gene, clone size, D gene, CDR3 length, V gene, CDR3 DNA, CDR3 protein. D genes are given only for firm matches. Size is omitted from some rows. Given values are once, few, many or a class for expanded clones.

J: TRBJ1-3
size: .
D: .
length: 13
V: TRBV6-5
DNA: TGTGCCAGCGGGAGGGCCCGAGGGGACACCATATATTTT
CDR3: CASGRARGDTIYF

J: TRBJ2-7
size: .
D: TRBD2
length: 14
V: TRBV13
DNA: TGTGCCAGCAGCGTCCCTAGCGGCCCCTACGAGCAGTACTTC
CDR3: CASSVPSGPYEQYF

J: TRBJ2-3
size: few
D: .
length: 16
V: TRBV7-3
DNA: TGTGCCAGCAGCTTAGGGTCCAAGCCCAGCACAGATACGCAGTATTTT
CDR3: CASSLGSKPSTDTQYF

J: TRBJ1-5
size: once
D: TRBD1
length: 15
V: TRBV6-6
DNA: TGTGCCAGCAGGACTGGACAGGGAGGCAATCAGCCCCAGCATTTT
CDR3: CASRTGQGGNQPQHF

J: TRBJ1-5
size: .
D: .
length: 14
V: TRBV4-2
DNA: TGTGCCAGCAGCCAAGATGAGGGTAATCAGCCCCAGCATTTT
CDR3: CASSQDEGNQPQHF

J: TRBJ2-7
size: .
D: .
length: 16
V: TRBV28
DNA: TGTGCCAGCAGCCCTTTAGGGACACGGAGCTCCTACGAGCAGTACTTC
CDR3: CASSPLGTRSSYEQYF

J: TRBJ2-7
size: once
D: TRBD2
length: 13
V: TRBV9
DNA: TGTGCCAGCAGCCCCGGACTAGGCAACGAGCAGTACTTC
CDR3: CASSPGLGNEQYF

J: TRBJ2-1
size: .
D: TRBD2
length: 18
V: TRBV7-3
DNA: TGTGCCAGCAGCCCCACGGGCAGGAGGGAGGGGTTCTACAATGAGCAGTTCTTC
CDR3: CASSPTGRREGFYNEQFF

J: TRBJ2-6
size: .
D: .
length: 15
V: TRBV5-1
DNA: TGCGCCAGCAGCTTGGTACCGCCTGGGGCCAACGTCCTGACTTTC
CDR3: CASSLVPPGANVLTF

J: TRBJ2-3
size: .
D: TRBD2
length: 15
V: TRBV10-1
DNA: TGCGCCAGCAGTGAGTCCGCGGGAGGGACAGATACGCAGTATTTT
CDR3: CASSESAGGTDTQYF

J: TRBJ2-7
size: .
D: .
length: 13
V: TRBV5-1
DNA: TGCGCCAGCAGCTTGAGGGGTTCTTACGAGCAGTACTTC
CDR3: CASSLRGSYEQYF

J: TRBJ2-1
size: .
D: .
length: 17
V: TRBV4-2
DNA: TGTGCCAGCAGCCAAAGAAAGAGTAGCGGAGCAGACAATGAGCAGTTCTTC
CDR3: CASSQRKSSGADNEQFF

J: TRBJ2-7
size: few
D: TRBD1
length: 14
V: TRBV7-9
DNA: TGTGCCAGCAGCCGGGACAGGGGGCAAAACGAGCAGTACTTC
CDR3: CASSRDRGQNEQYF

J: TRBJ1-2
size: .
D: .
length: 13
V: TRBV13
DNA: TGTGCCAGCAGCTTACAGGGAAATCATGGCTACACCTTC
CDR3: CASSLQGNHGYTF

J: TRBJ1-1
size: .
D: .
length: 13
V: TRBV10-3
DNA: TGTGCCATCACCTGGGGGGGGAACACTGAAGCTTTCTTT
CDR3: CAITWGGNTEAFF

J: TRBJ1-4
size: .
D: .
length: 14
V: TRBV27
DNA: TGTGCCAGCAGTTTATGGCCATCGGGAGAAAAACTGTTTTTT
CDR3: CASSLWPSGEKLFF

J: TRBJ2-5
size: .
D: .
length: 13
V: TRBV5-4
DNA: TGTGCCAGCAGCTTCGCAGGTCAAGAGACCCAGTACTTC
CDR3: CASSFAGQETQYF

J: TRBJ1-5
size: .
D: TRBD1
length: 15
V: TRBV5-6
DNA: TGTGCCAGCAGCAGGACAGGGGGACTCAATCAGCCCCAGCATTTT
CDR3: CASSRTGGLNQPQHF

J: TRBJ1-1
size: .
D: .
length: 13
V: TRBV11-2
DNA: TGTGCCAGCAGCGACAGTTATCACACTGAAGCTTTCTTT
CDR3: CASSDSYHTEAFF

J: TRBJ1-2
size: .
D: TRBD1
length: 15
V: TRBV6-6
DNA: TGTGCCAGCAGCCCCTGGCCGACAGGGAAGGATGGCTACACCTTC
CDR3: CASSPWPTGKDGYTF

J: TRBJ2-6
size: .
D: TRBD1
length: 17
V: TRBV9
DNA: TGTGCCAGCAGCATGGGACAGCTAAACTCTGGGGCCAACGTCCTGACTTTC
CDR3: CASSMGQLNSGANVLTF

J: TRBJ2-1
size: .
D: TRBD2
length: 15
V: TRBV2
DNA: TGTGCCAGCAGGAGGGGAGCGGGATTATACAATGAGCAGTTCTTC
CDR3: CASRRGAGLYNEQFF

J: TRBJ2-1
size: .
D: .
length: 15
V: TRBV6-4
DNA: TGTGCCAGCAGTGACTCTAGCGGCTCCTACAATGAGCAGTTCTTC
CDR3: CASSDSSGSYNEQFF

J: TRBJ1-2
size: .
D: TRBD1
length: 17
V: TRBV28
DNA: TGTGCCAGCAGTTCCCCAGGGACAGGGGGATTATACTATGGCTACACCTTC
CDR3: CASSSPGTGGLYYGYTF

J: TRBJ1-5
size: .
D: TRBD1
length: 16
V: TRBV28
DNA: TGTGCCAGCAGTTTATGGACAGGGGTCAGCAATCAGCCCCAGCATTTT
CDR3: CASSLWTGVSNQPQHF

J: TRBJ2-7
size: .
D: TRBD1
length: 15
V: TRBV27
DNA: TGTGCCAGCAGTTTATTACAGGGGATTCCAGGGGAGCAGTACTTC
CDR3: CASSLLQGIPGEQYF

J: TRBJ2-3
size: .
D: .
length: 15
V: TRBV5-1
DNA: TGCGCCAGGGGCGGACAGAAGGATTTTCCAGATACGCAGTATTTT
CDR3: CARGGQKDFPDTQYF

J: TRBJ1-5
size: once
D: .
length: 13
V: TRBV28
DNA: TGTGCCAGCATGGAAGGGGAGGGTCAGCCCCAGCATTTT
CDR3: CASMEGEGQPQHF

J: TRBJ2-5
size: .
D: TRBD2
length: 19
V: TRBV6-1
DNA: TGTGCCAGCAGTGAAGGAGTAAGGCTAGCGGGAGGGTACCAAGAGACCCAGTACTTC
CDR3: CASSEGVRLAGGYQETQYF

J: TRBJ2-1
size: .
D: .
length: 12
V: TRBV2
DNA: TGTGCCAGCCCTGAAGGATACAATGAGCAGTTCTTC
CDR3: CASPEGYNEQFF

J: TRBJ1-5
size: .
D: .
length: 14
V: TRBV27
DNA: TGTGCCAGCAGCAGGGTGGAAGGCAATCAGCCCCAGCATTTT
CDR3: CASSRVEGNQPQHF

J: TRBJ2-5
size: .
D: TRBD2
length: 16
V: TRBV7-9
DNA: TGTGCCAGCAGCTTAGCCCCCGGGACTAGCGTATATACCCAGTACTTC
CDR3: CASSLAPGTSVYTQYF

J: TRBJ2-1
size: .
D: .
length: 14
V: TRBV9
DNA: TGTGCCAGCAGCGGGAAAGGAGGGGACAATGAGCAGTTCTTC
CDR3: CASSGKGGDNEQFF

J: TRBJ1-1
size: .
D: .
length: 15
V: TRBV6-5
DNA: TGTGCCAGCACCGACGTGGCCAGAAGGAACACTGAAGCTTTCTTT
CDR3: CASTDVARRNTEAFF

J: TRBJ2-7
size: .
D: .
length: 15
V: TRBV6-1
DNA: TGTGCCAGCAGTGAAGGGGCAGGGGTACTCTACGAGCAGTACTTC
CDR3: CASSEGAGVLYEQYF

J: TRBJ2-5
size: .
D: .
length: 14
V: TRBV6-5
DNA: TGTGCCAGCAGTTATTTGGGACGTCAAGAGACCCAGTACTTC
CDR3: CASSYLGRQETQYF

J: TRBJ1-5
size: .
D: .
length: 15
V: TRBV5-1
DNA: TGCGCCAGCAGCCCCGGGACACTCAGCAATCAGCCCCAGCATTTT
CDR3: CASSPGTLSNQPQHF

J: TRBJ1-5
size: .
D: .
length: 17
V: TRBV21-1
DNA: TGTGCCAGCAGCGGTGGACAGTCCGACGGGAGCAATCAGCCCCAGCATTTT
CDR3: CASSGGQSDGSNQPQHF

J: TRBJ1-5
size: .
D: .
length: 17
V: TRBV28
DNA: TGTGCCAGCAGTTCCCTCGGGGAGGATCAAAGCAATCAGCCCCAGCATTTT
CDR3: CASSSLGEDQSNQPQHF

J: TRBJ2-7
size: .
D: .
length: 16
V: TRBV19
DNA: TGTGCCAGTAGTATAGAGGATAACACCGGGACCTACGAGCAGTACTTC
CDR3: CASSIEDNTGTYEQYF

J: TRBJ2-1
size: .
D: TRBD2
length: 14
V: TRBV5-1
DNA: TGCGCCAGTTCTAGCGGGACATTGTACAATGAGCAGTTCTTC
CDR3: CASSSGTLYNEQFF